This passage covers 5 T cell receptor beta chains from one sample sequenced in a study of OX40 agonist ivuxolimab in advanced cancers. The table came from immunoSEQ multiplex PCR; TCRdb's copy has only in-frame clones and leaves some out. The sample holds roughly 54,000 clones; approximately 84% are singletons and the top ten take 1.2%. Material: CD4+ or CD8+ T cells sorted from blood, obtained in a trial of the OX40 agonist ivuxolimab. Source of these receptors: an adult with an advanced solid tumor such as melanoma, head and neck, liver or kidney cancer.

The J gene is TRBJ1-4, the V gene TRBV28; a weak D match, TRBD1 (5 bases). Germline lookup yields CDR1 MDHEN and CDR2 SYDVKM. The ends were cut back, 5 bases at V and 4 bases at J, with 17 bases in the middle. The CDR3 has 16 amino acids. The CDR3 nucleotides read TGTGCCAGCAGTCCACCAGGGAGAGGCCTTAATGAAAAACTGTTTTTT. Translating it yields CASSPPGRGLNEKLFF.

The chain employs TRBV11-3 and TRBJ2-3, with D possibly matching TRBD1 (6 bases). The CDR3 sequence is 14 residues long. The V gene's germline CDR1 is SGHNT and CDR2 YENEEA. The V end lost 3 bases, the J end lost 5 bases, and 12 bases lay between the germline ends. Here the CDR3 DNA reads TGTGCCAGCAGCTTGGGGGCCTCCGAAGATACGCAGTATTTT. Translated: CASSLGASEDTQYF. The full variable domain, rest sourced from reference TRBV11-3 and TRBJ2-3, is EAGVVQSPRYKIIEKKQPVAFWCNPISGHNTLYWYLQNLGQGPELLIRYENEEAVDDSQLPKDRFSAERLKGVDSTLKIQPAELGDSAVYLCASSLGASEDTQYFGPGTRLTVL.

This chain links TRBV4-3 with TRBJ2-7, with a possible D match to TRBD2 (6 bases). The length of the CDR3 is 13 residues. CDR1 and CDR2 (germline): LGHNA, YSLEER. Trimming removed 4 bases at V and 7 bases at J, with 14 bases between. This CDR3 is CASSRGLLDEQYF. The CDR3 DNA reads as TGCGCCAGCAGCCGGGGACTTTTGGATGAGCAGTACTTC.

This sequence joins TRBV28 and TRBJ2-5; TRBD1 or TRBD2 may be the D gene (5 bases each). CDR3 size: 18 residues. In germline, CDR1 is MDHEN, CDR2 SYDVKM. The V end lost 5 bases, the J end lost 3 bases, and 25 bases lay between the germline ends. The CDR3: CASSRGVVDGIWEETQYF. The CDR3 DNA reads TGTGCCAGCAGTCGAGGGGTGGTGGATGGAATTTGGGAAGAGACCCAGTACTTC.

This clone turned up a few times. V gene TRBV7-9 combines with J gene TRBJ1-2; TRBD1 matches at 8 bases. This CDR3 contains 17 residues. In germline, CDR1 is SEHNR, CDR2 FQNEAQ (reference sequence). The V segment lost 1 base and the J segment 0 bases; nucleotides outside the gene matches: 7. The CDR3 here is CASSLGQTGAANYGYTF. CDR3 in DNA: TGTGCCAGCAGCTTAGGTCAGACAGGGGCCGCTAACTATGGCTACACCTTC.